Here is one TCR beta chain with its context. Its cognate antigen is unknown. Assay used: immunoSEQ multiplex PCR; TCRdb lists only in-frame clones, some missing. The table has tens of thousands of clones, over 75% seen once; the top ten hold under 6.5%. The data were taken from a study of identifying expanded T cells in peripheral blood. Overall study results and limits: About 1.2 clones differed between technical replicates, versus approximately 17 and 20 over time.

The CDR3 sequence is 16 residues long. The germline V gene has CDR1 LGHNA and CDR2 YNFKEQ. The trim removed 0 bases at V and 4 bases at J, leaving 8 bases unmatched. Sequenced material: blood. This chain joins TRBV4-2 and TRBJ1-1, with 7 bases lining up with TRBD1. The receptor was derived from a person between 18 and 75 years old in good health. The DNA for the CDR3 is TGTGCCAGCAGCCAAGAAGGGGGCTTTAGGGGCACTGAAGCTTTCTTT. This gives the protein CASSQEGGFRGTEAFF.